A single sample gave rise to the 31 T cell receptor beta chains below, sequenced in a study of shared clonotypes between healthy human individuals. The method was immunoSEQ multiplex PCR; TCRdb's version includes in-frame clones alone and lacks a portion of them. The repertoire holds approximately 500,000 clones, 79% seen once, with about an eighth in the top ten. Sequencing was performed on PBMCs. These receptors were taken from a woman aged 35 to 49 in good health. Some clones in this sample may be carry-over from other donors' samples.

This clone was observed once. The J gene is TRBJ1-3, the V gene TRBV19; 8 nucleotides agree with TRBD1. V gave up 8 bases and J gave up 0 bases; unmatched junction bases: 6. CDR1 and CDR2 from the germline V gene are LNHDA and SQIVND (reference sequence). The CDR3 spans 15 residues. The CDR3 DNA reads as TGTGCCAGTTTAGACAGGGGACTCTCTGGAAACACCATATATTTT. Its translation is CASLDRGLSGNTIYF.

The chain is built from TRBV15 and TRBJ1-1; the D is unclear. Germline V lookup: CDR1 LNHNV, CDR2 YYDKDF (reference sequence). The CDR3 runs 13 residues. Trimming pared 1 base from V and 2 bases from J, leaving 5 bases between. The DNA for the CDR3 is TGTGCCACCAGCAGAGGGGGTAACACTGAAGCTTTCTTT. Its translation: CATSRGGNTEAFF. Supplemented by reference TRBV15 and TRBJ1-1, the full variable domain reads DAMVIQNPRYQVTQFGKPVTLSCSQTLNHNVMYWYQQKSSQAPKLLFHYYDKDFNNEADTPDNFQSRRPNTSFCFLDIRSPGLGDTAMYLCATSRGGNTEAFFGQGTRLTVV.

The chain is built from TRBV29-1 and TRBJ2-7; D is unclear. The germline gives CDR1 SQVTM, CDR2 ANQGSEA. This CDR3 has 13 residues. V gave up 6 bases and J gave up 0 bases, with 12 bases separating them. CDR3 sequence: CSVSAHSSYEQYF. CDR3 DNA sequence: TGCAGCGTAAGCGCCCACTCCTCCTACGAGCAGTACTTC.

The V and J genes are TRBV5-1 and TRBJ2-5; TRBD2 matches 14 bases. CDR3 length equals 16 residues. The junction had 1 base not matched to a gene; V was cut back by 0 bases and J by 3 bases. The germline V gene encodes CDR1 SGHRS and CDR2 YFSETQ. The CDR3 bases are TGCGCCAGCAGCTTGGGACTAGCGGGAGGGGAAGAGACCCAGTACTTC. Translation gives CASSLGLAGGEETQYF.

The chain has TRBV2 and TRBJ1-4; D unclear. Germline CDR1 reads SNHLY; CDR2 reads FYNNEI. This CDR3 comprises 11 residues. The V end lost 6 bases, the J end lost 4 bases, and 3 bases lay between the germline ends. CDR3 residues: CASSINEKLFF. CDR3 bases: TGTGCCAGCAGCATTAATGAAAAACTGTTTTTT.

V is TRBV5-1 and J is TRBJ1-4; D is ambiguous. Trimming took 0 bases from V and 8 from J, leaving 11 bases between them. Germline V gene data show CDR1 as SGHRS and CDR2 as YFSETQ. The CDR3 totals 14 residues. Here the CDR3 DNA reads TGCGCCAGCAGCTTGGGCACGCTAGGGGAAAAACTGTTTTTT. Protein product: CASSLGTLGEKLFF.

The rearrangement uses TRBV4-3 and TRBJ2-6, with no clear D. CDR1 and CDR2 from the germline V gene are LGHNA and YSLEER. The CDR3 is 16 amino acids. V lost 1 base, J lost 0 bases, and 7 bases lay in between. CDR3 DNA sequence: TGCGCCAGCAGCCAAGTCCCGAGCTCTGGGGCCAACGTCCTGACTTTC. It translates to CASSQVPSSGANVLTF.

V gene TRBV30 combines with J gene TRBJ2-3; TRBD2 might be the D (6 bases). This CDR3 is 13 amino acids long. Trimming pared 2 bases from V and 3 bases from J, leaving 9 bases between. The germline V gene has CDR1 GTSNPN and CDR2 SVGIG (reference sequence). The CDR3 sequence is CAWSRDFTDTQYF. The CDR3 DNA follows: TGTGCCTGGAGTCGGGACTTTACAGATACGCAGTATTTT. The whole variable domain, remainder taken from reference TRBV30 and TRBJ2-3, is SQTIHQWPATLVQPVGSPLSLECTVEGTSNPNLYWYRQAAGRGLQLLFYSVGIGQISSEVPQNLSASRPQDRQFILSSKKLLLSDSGFYLCAWSRDFTDTQYFGPGTRLTVL.

This chain uses TRBV18 with TRBJ2-7; 10 nucleotides line up with TRBD2. Looked up from germline, CDR1 is KGHSH and CDR2 is LQKENI. The CDR3 is 15 amino acids. Trimming at V came to 6 bases and at J to 1 base, leaving 6 bases not matched to a gene. Here the CDR3 reads CASSSGTSESYEQYF. CDR3 nucleotides: TGTGCCAGCTCTTCCGGGACTAGCGAGTCCTACGAGCAGTACTTC. Full variable domain (remainder filled in from reference TRBV18 and TRBJ2-7): NAGVMQNPRHLVRRRGQEARLRCSPMKGHSHVYWYRQLPEEGLKFMVYLQKENIIDESGMPKERFSAEFPKEGPSILRIQQVVRGDSAAYFCASSSGTSESYEQYFGPGTRLTVT.

The chain links TRBV14 to TRBJ2-3, with TRBD2 matching over 12 bases. With V trimmed by 0 bases and J by 2 bases, 15 bases remained unmatched. This CDR3 is 21 amino acids long. CDR1 and CDR2 (germline): SGHDN, FVKESK. Here the CDR3 DNA reads TGTGCCAGCAGCCAAGAGTCACCTAGCGGGAGGGTCGTCGACATCACAGATACGCAGTATTTT. Its protein product is CASSQESPSGRVVDITDTQYF. Complete variable domain (other parts from reference TRBV14 and TRBJ2-3): EAGVTQFPSHSVIEKGQTVTLRCDPISGHDNLYWYRRVMGKEIKFLLHFVKESKQDESGMPNNRFLAERTGGTYSTLKVQPAELEDSGVYFCASSQESPSGRVVDITDTQYFGPGTRLTVL.

This clone was found a few times. The V call is TRBV7-3, the J call TRBJ2-2, with D tentatively TRBD1 (6 bases). This CDR3 comprises 14 residues. Trimming pared 5 bases from V and 5 bases from J, leaving 12 bases between. Per germline, CDR1 SGHTA and CDR2 FQGTGA. The CDR3 DNA sequence: TGTGCCAGCAGCCCCCGGCAGGGGACCGGGGAGCTGTTTTTT. Translating it yields CASSPRQGTGELFF.

The chain has TRBV25-1 and TRBJ2-5; D not certain. The J call may be mistaken, given a closer DNA end match to TRBJ2-7. Germline CDR1 MGHDK, CDR2 SYGVNS. This CDR3 is 11 amino acids long. CDR3 nucleotide sequence: TGTGCCAGCAGTGATGTCCACGAGCAGTACTTC. Its translation is CASSDVHEQYF.

The chain recombines TRBV4-1 with TRBJ1-2; D is perhaps TRBD1 (5 bases). From germline, CDR1 is MGHRA and CDR2 YSYEKL. The CDR3 is 16 residues long. Trimming took 0 bases from V and 1 from J, leaving 12 bases between them. The CDR3 nucleotides are TGCGCCAGCAGCCAAGATGCGGGGGGGTATAACTATGGCTACACCTTC. Its translation is CASSQDAGGYNYGYTF.

This clone showed up just once. The J gene is TRBJ2-2, the V gene TRBV28; D not resolved. CDR1 and CDR2 (germline): MDHEN, SYDVKM. There are 14 residues in the CDR3. Trimming removed 6 bases at V and 2 bases at J, with 10 bases between. CDR3 coding DNA: TGTGCCAGCAGCAAGAAACATAACACCGGGGAGCTGTTTTTT. Protein: CASSKKHNTGELFF. The entire variable domain, with the rest obtained from reference TRBV28 and TRBJ2-2, is as follows: DVKVTQSSRYLVKRTGEKVFLECVQDMDHENMFWYRQDPGLGLRLIYFSYDVKMKEKGDIPEGYSVSREKKERFSLILESASTNQTSMYLCASSKKHNTGELFFGEGSRLTVL.

The chain combines TRBV5-1 with TRBJ2-3; TRBD2 matches 9 bases. The CDR3 has 16 amino acids. Germline assignment: CDR1 SGHRS and CDR2 YFSETQ. J gave up 3 bases and V 2 bases, and 7 bases lay outside the gene matches. CDR3 protein: CASSFVAGVRTDTQYF. In nucleotides, the CDR3 is TGCGCCAGCAGCTTTGTAGCGGGAGTGAGGACAGATACGCAGTATTTT.

This rearrangement joins TRBV6-6 to TRBJ1-1; D ambiguous. The CDR3 runs to 13 residues. V was trimmed by 2 bases and J by 1 base, leaving 5 bases between them. Per the germline V gene, CDR1 is MNHNY and CDR2 is SVGAGI (reference sequence). DNA for the CDR3: TGTGCCAGCAGTTACAATAGGAACACTGAAGCTTTCTTT. This sequence encodes CASSYNRNTEAFF.

The chain joins TRBV6-1 to TRBJ2-3; 10 bases line up with TRBD2. Germline V lookup: CDR1 MNHNS, CDR2 SASEGT. V dropped 2 bases and J dropped 2; count of bases not matched to a gene: 4. CDR3 length: 16 amino acids. CDR3 sequence (DNA): TGTGCCAGCAGTGAAATAAGCGGGAGGGCCACAGATACGCAGTATTTT. It codes for CASSEISGRATDTQYF.

This chain uses TRBV9 with TRBJ2-5, with TRBD2 as a possible D gene (5 bases). The CDR3 runs to 15 residues. Germline lookup yields CDR1 SGDLS and CDR2 YYNGEE. V was trimmed by 0 bases and J by 4 bases, leaving 13 bases between them. The DNA for the CDR3 is TGTGCCAGCAGCGTAGACGCTAGCCGCGGAGAGACCCAGTACTTC. Residues: CASSVDASRGETQYF.

The V and J genes are TRBV4-3 and TRBJ1-2; D gene ambiguous. CDR3 size: 14 residues. The germline gives CDR1 LGHNA, CDR2 YSLEER. Trimming pared 4 bases from V and 4 bases from J, leaving 13 bases between. CDR3 sequence (DNA): TGCGCCAGCAGCCTAGGGCCCGGGAGCTATGGCTACACCTTC. As protein: CASSLGPGSYGYTF.

The chain joins TRBV7-8 to TRBJ2-5, with no clear D. V lost 3 bases and J 0 bases, leaving 8 bases between the germline ends. Germline values: CDR1 SGHVS, CDR2 FQNEAQ. The CDR3 runs to 14 residues. The CDR3 sequence: CASSLRQNQETQYF. Here the CDR3 DNA reads TGTGCCAGCAGCTTGAGGCAGAACCAAGAGACCCAGTACTTC.

V usage is TRBV15 and J usage is TRBJ2-7; TRBD2 might be the D (7 bases). The CDR3 is made up of 15 amino acids. Trimming stripped 0 bases from V and 3 bases from J, with 12 bases between. CDR1 is LNHNV and CDR2 is YYDKDF in the germline V gene (reference sequence). The CDR3 reads CATSRDKGGSYEQYF. The CDR3, as DNA: TGTGCCACCAGCAGAGATAAGGGGGGGAGCTACGAGCAGTACTTC.

This clone came up a few times. The J gene is TRBJ1-1, the V gene TRBV7-3; D gene ambiguous. Trimming shortened V by 5 bases and J by 3 bases, and 10 bases separated the two germline ends. This CDR3 region has 13 residues. Germline lookup yields CDR1 SGHTA and CDR2 FQGTGA. DNA of the CDR3: TGTGCCAGCAGCGTCCGGGTGGACACTGAAGCTTTCTTT. It is translated as CASSVRVDTEAFF.

The chain couples TRBV11-3 to TRBJ2-2, with a tentative D call TRBD2 (5 bases). The CDR3 consists of 15 residues. Germline assignment: CDR1 SGHNT and CDR2 YENEEA. Trimming left V 0 bases short and J 4 bases short, with 9 bases between. The CDR3 bases are TGTGCCAGCAGCTTAGAGGGGAGTAGCACCGGGGAGCTGTTTTTT. This translates into CASSLEGSSTGELFF.

In its sample, this clone was seen once. This chain links TRBV29-1 with TRBJ2-7, with TRBD2 matching over 12 bases. Germline loops: CDR1 SQVTM, CDR2 ANQGSEA. The CDR3 runs to 15 residues. V lost 4 bases, J lost 5 bases, and 9 bases stayed unmatched. As DNA, the CDR3 is TGCAGCGTTGTGGAGTGGACTAGCGGGGTCGACGAGCAGTACTTC. It translates to CSVVEWTSGVDEQYF.

The genes are TRBV14 and TRBJ1-2; D is unresolved. Trimming cost V 0 bases and J 9 bases, with 8 bases left between them. CDR1 SGHDN and CDR2 FVKESK come from the germline V gene. The length of the CDR3 is 12 residues. The CDR3 loop is CASSQDPQRYTF. The CDR3 DNA is TGTGCCAGCAGCCAAGATCCCCAGCGCTACACCTTC.

This clone was recorded a few times. The chain couples TRBV7-2 to TRBJ2-7, with D possibly TRBD2 on 7 matching bases. Per germline, CDR1 SGHTA and CDR2 FQGNSA. The CDR3 consists of 15 residues. Trimming shortened V by 3 bases and J by 4 bases, and 16 bases separated the two germline ends. CDR3 residues: CASSFLGGREYEQYF. CDR3 in DNA: TGTGCCAGCAGCTTTCTCGGGGGGCGGGAGTACGAGCAGTACTTC.

The V call is TRBV19, the J call TRBJ1-5; D unclear. Germline CDR1 LNHDA, CDR2 SQIVND (reference sequence). This CDR3 comprises 15 residues. V was shortened by 4 bases and J by 3 bases, with 13 bases between the two germline ends. The CDR3 reads CASSTTYWDNQPQHF. CDR3 DNA: TGTGCCAGTAGTACGACCTATTGGGACAATCAGCCCCAGCATTTT.

This clone has only a few counts. The gene calls are TRBV28 and TRBJ2-1, with 12 bases identical to TRBD2. Germline values: CDR1 MDHEN, CDR2 SYDVKM. There are 15 residues in the CDR3. V was pared by 7 bases and J by 7 bases, with 8 bases of the junction left unmatched. The DNA of the CDR3 is TGTGCCAGCACCCACGGACTAGCGGGGAGTAATGAGCAGTTCTTC. Amino acid sequence: CASTHGLAGSNEQFF.

The chain has TRBV4-2 and TRBJ1-6, with a weak D call TRBD1 (6 bases). V lost 4 bases and J lost 11, with 15 bases in between. Per germline, CDR1 LGHNA and CDR2 YNFKEQ. The CDR3 runs 14 residues. CDR3 in amino acids: CASSPQGKETPLHF. CDR3 DNA: TGTGCCAGCAGCCCACAGGGTAAGGAAACACCCCTCCACTTT.

The sample holds one count of this clone. V usage is TRBV9 and J usage is TRBJ1-1; TRBD1 might be the D (6 bases). V shed 4 bases and J shed 7 bases, with 11 bases lying between them. This CDR3 spans 12 amino acids. From germline, CDR1 is SGDLS and CDR2 YYNGEE. CDR3: CASSPQGNEAFF. DNA of the CDR3: TGTGCCAGCAGCCCTCAGGGGAATGAAGCTTTCTTT.

This clone was picked up a small number of times. The V and J genes are TRBV4-3 and TRBJ2-3; D ambiguous. Germline values: CDR1 LGHNA, CDR2 YSLEER. There are 18 residues in the CDR3. V was cut by 0 bases and J by 0 bases, with 16 bases left in between. CDR3 in amino acids: CASSQEGPFIRSTDTQYF. The DNA of the CDR3 is TGCGCCAGCAGCCAAGAGGGCCCCTTTATACGGAGCACAGATACGCAGTATTTT.